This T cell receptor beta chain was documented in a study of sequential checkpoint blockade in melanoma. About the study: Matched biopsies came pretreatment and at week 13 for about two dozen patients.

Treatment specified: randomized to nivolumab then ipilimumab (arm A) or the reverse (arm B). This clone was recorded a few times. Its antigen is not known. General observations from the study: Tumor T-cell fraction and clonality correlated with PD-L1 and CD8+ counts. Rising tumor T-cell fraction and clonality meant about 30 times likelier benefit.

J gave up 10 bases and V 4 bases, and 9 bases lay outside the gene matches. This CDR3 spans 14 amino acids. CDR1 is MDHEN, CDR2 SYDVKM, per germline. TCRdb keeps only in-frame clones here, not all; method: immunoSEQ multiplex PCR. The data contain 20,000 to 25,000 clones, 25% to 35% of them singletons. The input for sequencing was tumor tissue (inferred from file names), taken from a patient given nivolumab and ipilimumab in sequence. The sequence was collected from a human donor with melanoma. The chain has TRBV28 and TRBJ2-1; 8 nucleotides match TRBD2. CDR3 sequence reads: CASSSRLAPEEQFF. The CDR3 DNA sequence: TGTGCCAGCAGTTCAAGACTAGCGCCCGAGGAGCAGTTCTTC.